This entry features one TCR beta chain sequence. This clone's antigen is unknown. No base quality values were provided; no much bigger clone lies one nucleotide off. The sample originates from a study of control samples from healthy donors and cancer patients (dated by TCRdb to between 2020 and 2021). Libraries were constructed by the immunoSEQ multiplex PCR assay. This is the immuneACCESS table as TCRdb keeps it, with only in-frame sequences that have V and J called. A part of the clones is gone; compared with another copy, unresolved V genes explain less than half, and the rest is unexplained. The sample has 100,000 to 150,000 clones on record, roughly nine tenths of them singletons. The biggest ten clones account for 40% of the sample. The sample comprised blood. The TCR originated in a man aged 50 or older in good health.

The CDR3 in this case is CASRPSLTALGEAFF. The nucleotide sequence reads as follows: TGTGCCAGCAGGCCATCCTTGACGGCTCTAGGTGAAGCTTTCTTT. Here the chain combines TRBV28 and TRBJ1-1, with the D gene not clear enough to name. V is reduced by 6 bases and J by 7 bases, leaving a spacing of 21 bases between them. CDR1 MDHEN and CDR2 SYDVKM are derived from the germline V gene. The CDR3 runs 15 amino acids, cysteine and phenylalanine included. The DNA shown is the 45-base CDR3, in frame from base 1. When the CDR3 is completed using the reference TRBV28 and TRBJ1-1 genes on either side, the full variable domain is DVKVTQSSRYLVKRTGEKVFLECVQDMDHENMFWYRQDPGLGLRLIYFSYDVKMKEKGDIPEGYSVSREKKERFSLILESASTNQTSMYLCASRPSLTALGEAFFGQGTRLTVV.